The 20 T cell receptor beta chains below come from one sample, sequenced in a study of CD8 T cells in ankylosing spondylitis. The antigens for these receptors are not known. The study, taken as a whole, reports: About 8 highly homologous variants made up a TCR beta motif that seemed to typify ankylosing spondylitis blood.

MiXCR, run by TCRdb on the 5' RACE reads, gives a single entry per CDR3 protein. The data show around 220,000 distinct CDR3 sequences, about 16% seen once. The sample comprised blood, either unsorted or a sorted T cell fraction (not recorded which). These receptors were obtained from a male donor with ankylosing spondylitis.

This clonotype appeared a few times. CDR3 sequence reads: CASSLEGASNYGYTF. Here the CDR3 DNA reads TGCGCCAGCAGCTTGGAGGGGGCTTCGAACTATGGCTACACCTTC. J is TRBJ1-2 and V is TRBV5-1; 7 nucleotides line up with TRBD1. The length of the CDR3 is 15 residues. Germline V lookup: CDR1 SGHRS, CDR2 YFSETQ. V trimming: 0 bases; J trimming: 2 bases; junction bases outside the gene matches: 4.

The rearrangement joins TRBV25-1 to TRBJ2-7; D not certain. CDR3 length equals 17 residues. Germline V gives CDR1 MGHDK, CDR2 SYGVNS. V was shortened by 2 bases and J by 1 base, with 18 bases between the two germline ends. This chain's CDR3 is CASSEGYGVVRSYEQYF. CDR3 nucleotides: TGTGCCAGCAGTGAAGGGTATGGAGTGGTTAGGTCCTACGAGCAGTACTTC.

The chain joins TRBV9 to TRBJ2-1; D unresolved. Per germline, CDR1 SGDLS and CDR2 YYNGEE. The V end lost 2 bases, the J end lost 0 bases, and 15 bases lay between the germline ends. The CDR3 runs to 17 residues. In nucleotides, the CDR3 is TGTGCCAGCAGCGTCGAGGTAGGCGTGAGCTCCTACAATGAGCAGTTCTTC. This translates into CASSVEVGVSSYNEQFF. Drawing the rest from reference TRBV9 and TRBJ2-1, the complete variable domain is DSGVTQTPKHLITATGQRVTLRCSPRSGDLSVYWYQQSLDQGLQFLIQYYNGEERAKGNILERFSAQQFPDLHSELNLSSLELGDSALYFCASSVEVGVSSYNEQFFGPGTRLTVL.

There are a few counts of this clonotype. The chain is built from TRBV15 and TRBJ1-6; the D is unclear. The CDR3 totals 14 residues. Germline V lookup: CDR1 LNHNV, CDR2 YYDKDF (reference sequence). Trimming took off 7 bases at V and 5 bases at J, with 12 bases between the two ends. Here the CDR3 reads CATTRGLDNSPLHF. CDR3 sequence (DNA): TGTGCCACCACGCGGGGTCTCGATAATTCACCCCTCCACTTT.

The J gene is TRBJ2-7, the V gene TRBV2; D is perhaps TRBD2 (6 bases). The CDR3 sequence is 13 residues long. V was clipped by 10 bases and J by 3 bases, with 16 bases between them. The V gene's germline CDR1 is SNHLY and CDR2 FYNNEI. In DNA form, the CDR3 reads TGTGCCACCTCCCTCCCGGGGGACTACGAGCAGTACTTC. Protein: CATSLPGDYEQYF.

J is TRBJ1-2 and V is TRBV7-8; D is possibly TRBD1 (5 bases). This CDR3 is built from 16 residues. Germline V gene data show CDR1 as SGHVS and CDR2 as FQNEAQ. V dropped 3 bases and J dropped 0 bases, with 14 bases sitting between them. The CDR3 region is CASSFNLDSANYGYTF. CDR3 nucleotides: TGTGCCAGCAGCTTCAACTTAGACAGCGCTAACTATGGCTACACCTTC. Drawing the rest from reference TRBV7-8 and TRBJ1-2, the complete variable domain is GAGVSQSPRYKVAKRGQDVALRCDPISGHVSLFWYQQALGQGPEFLTYFQNEAQLDKSGLPSDRFFAERPEGSVSTLKIQRTQQEDSAVYLCASSFNLDSANYGYTFGSGTRLTVV.

This clonotype was counted between two and nine times. The gene calls are TRBV4-1 and TRBJ1-5; D may be TRBD1 (5 bases). Trimming shortened V by 3 bases and J by 2 bases, and 14 bases separated the two germline ends. CDR1 and CDR2 from the germline V gene are MGHRA and YSYEKL. The CDR3 consists of 16 residues. CDR3 protein: CASSHPGGVGNQPQHF. CDR3 coding DNA: TGCGCCAGCAGCCACCCCGGGGGGGTGGGCAATCAGCCCCAGCATTTT.

The chain recombines TRBV4-1 with TRBJ2-1, with D tentatively TRBD1 or TRBD2 (5 bases each). V was trimmed by 4 bases and J by 8 bases, leaving 12 bases between them. Germline V gives CDR1 MGHRA, CDR2 YSYEKL. CDR3 length: 13 residues. The chain's CDR3 is CASSLQGRDEQFF. CDR3 coding DNA: TGCGCCAGCAGCCTCCAGGGACGAGATGAGCAGTTCTTC.

This clonotype showed up just a few times. The chain uses TRBV29-1 and TRBJ1-2, with D possibly being TRBD1 (5 bases). Germline V gene data show CDR1 as SQVTM and CDR2 as ANQGSEA. The CDR3 totals 12 residues. V gave up 2 bases and J gave up 4 bases, with 8 bases separating them. The CDR3 is CSVEWGSYGYTF. The CDR3 region has the DNA TGCAGCGTTGAATGGGGGAGCTATGGCTACACCTTC.

This clonotype was picked up a small number of times. This chain joins TRBV6-2 or TRBV6-3 and TRBJ1-1; TRBD1 matches at 7 bases. This CDR3 is 19 amino acids long. Trimming at V came to 6 bases and at J to 1 base, leaving 20 bases not matched to a gene. From germline, CDR1 is MNHEY and CDR2 SVGEGT. The CDR3 coding sequence is TGTGCCAGCAGATCGGGGAAGGGACAGTCGGGGTTCGGGAACACTGAAGCTTTCTTT. It is translated as CASRSGKGQSGFGNTEAFF.

This clonotype was seen only a few times. CDR3 nucleotides: TGTGCCAGCAGCCCGCCCGGGACCCCAGATACGCAGTATTTT. The encoded protein is CASSPPGTPDTQYF. This chain uses TRBV7-9 with TRBJ2-3; D may correspond to TRBD1 or TRBD2 (5 bases each). Germline V lookup: CDR1 SEHNR, CDR2 FQNEAQ (reference sequence). The CDR3 extends over 14 amino acids. Trimming cost V 5 bases and J 4 bases, with 13 bases left between them.

This sequence joins TRBV29-1 and TRBJ2-7, with TRBD2 matching 9 bases. The ends lost 4 bases at V and 4 bases at J; junction bases unmatched: 11. Per germline, CDR1 SQVTM and CDR2 ANQGSEA. This CDR3 spans 15 amino acids. CDR3 nucleotide sequence: TGCAGCGTTGGCTTAGTAGGTAGCGGGAGTTACGAGCAGTACTTC. Its translation: CSVGLVGSGSYEQYF.

The sample holds a few counts of this clonotype. The rearrangement uses TRBV4-1 and TRBJ2-4, with D possibly TRBD1 on 5 matching bases. The CDR3 contains 14 residues. V was pared by 4 bases and J by 6 bases, with 13 bases between. Germline V gene data show CDR1 as MGHRA and CDR2 as YSYEKL. Written as DNA, the CDR3 is TGCGCCAGCAGCCCAATCGACAGAGCAAACATTCAGTACTTC. Translation: CASSPIDRANIQYF.

This clonotype has at least ten counts. The chain joins TRBV11-2 to TRBJ2-3, with D unresolved. Germline V gives CDR1 SGHAT, CDR2 FQNNGV. This CDR3 has 12 amino acids. Deletions cut 1 base from V and 5 bases from J, with 4 bases between. The CDR3 coding sequence is TGTGCCAGCAGCTTAGGGGGAGATACGCAGTATTTT. Translating gives CASSLGGDTQYF. Combining the CDR3 with reference TRBV11-2 and TRBJ2-3 gives the whole variable domain EAGVAQSPRYKIIEKRQSVAFWCNPISGHATLYWYQQILGQGPKLLIQFQNNGVVDDSQLPKDRFSAERLKGVDSTLKIQPAKLEDSAVYLCASSLGGDTQYFGPGTRLTVL.

In its sample, this clonotype was seen many times. The chain is built from TRBV25-1 and TRBJ2-2; no clear D. Trimming cost V 6 bases and J 4 bases, with 3 bases left between them. Per germline, CDR1 MGHDK and CDR2 SYGVNS. The CDR3 is 11 amino acids. The CDR3 DNA follows: TGTGCCAGCAGCCGCACCGGGGAGCTGTTTTTT. Translated, it gives CASSRTGELFF.

The rearrangement joins TRBV4-3 to TRBJ2-1; D is ambiguous. V dropped 0 bases and J dropped 3 bases, with 18 bases sitting between them. CDR3 size: 18 residues. Germline CDR1 is LGHNA and CDR2 is YSLEER. The CDR3 region has the DNA TGCGCCAGCAGCCAAGACCCAAGCTTCAACAAAATCTACAATGAGCAGTTCTTC. This codes for CASSQDPSFNKIYNEQFF.

The rearrangement uses TRBV2 and TRBJ2-1; the match to TRBD2 covers 12 bases. V lost 5 bases and J lost 9; bases outside the gene matches: 8. The CDR3 contains 15 residues. Germline CDR1 SNHLY, CDR2 FYNNEI. The CDR3 sequence is CASSLPTSGSGEQFF. CDR3 nucleotides: TGTGCCAGCAGTTTACCGACTAGCGGGAGTGGTGAGCAGTTCTTC.

The V gene is TRBV3-1, the J gene TRBJ2-5; D perhaps matches TRBD1 (6 bases). Trimming took 4 bases from V and 1 from J, leaving 10 bases between them. The CDR3 totals 14 residues. Looked up from germline, CDR1 is LGHDT and CDR2 is YNNKEL (reference sequence). The CDR3 bases are TGTGCCAGCAGCCCGACAGGTTTCCAAGAGACCCAGTACTTC. Amino acid sequence: CASSPTGFQETQYF.

J is TRBJ1-1 and V is TRBV3-1, with D unclear. Germline CDR1 LGHDT, CDR2 YNNKEL (reference sequence). This CDR3 is built from 14 residues. V was cut by 2 bases and J by 4 bases, with 11 bases left in between. The CDR3 here is CASSQIGPSTEAFF. The CDR3 coding sequence is TGTGCCAGCAGCCAAATCGGGCCGAGCACTGAAGCTTTCTTT.

CDR3 bases: TGTGCCAGCAGTTATTCCCAAGGCACAGATACGCAGTATTTT. Protein product: CASSYSQGTDTQYF. The chain couples TRBV6-5 to TRBJ2-3; unclear D gene. Germline lookup yields CDR1 MNHEY and CDR2 SVGAGI. The CDR3 extends over 14 amino acids. V was shortened by 3 bases and J by 1 base, with 8 bases between the two germline ends.